This T cell receptor (beta chain) was retrieved from a study of shared clonotypes between healthy human individuals. In regard to this clone: A much bigger clone sits one base away, suggesting this may be a read error.

Using immunoSEQ multiplex PCR, the repertoire was profiled, and TCRdb retains in-frame clones only, with some absent. The sample records about 490,000 clones, 81% being singletons. Genomic DNA from unsorted samples was obtained from around 88 million PBMCs (per sample). The length of the CDR3 is 11 residues. The V gene lost 4 bases and the J gene lost 6 bases, with 7 bases spanning the gap. Germline lookup yields CDR1 MDHEN and CDR2 SYDVKM. Sequencing was done on a sample of PBMCs. The chain recombines TRBV28 with TRBJ2-7; D not resolved. The clonotype comes from a middle-aged woman in good health. Some clones in this sample may be carry-over from other donors' samples. The CDR3 nucleotides are TGTGCCAGCAGTTCCGCGTTCGAGCAGTACTTC. Translation: CASSSAFEQYF.